What follows are 29 T cell receptor beta chains derived from one specimen sequenced in a study of graft-versus-host responses after intestinal transplantation. Only in-frame clones appear in the TCRdb table, and some are missing; sequencing was by immunoSEQ multiplex PCR. The sample carries fewer than 15,000 clones, about 83% recorded once. The input for sequencing was PBMCs, taken around 130 days after transplant. These receptors all stem from a human patient who received an intestinal transplant, so some T cells may come from the graft donor.

This rearrangement joins TRBV5-1 to TRBJ2-1; no reliable D call. Germline CDR1 and CDR2: SGHRS and YFSETQ. Deletions cut 2 bases from V and 4 bases from J, with 4 bases between. The CDR3 spans 12 residues. CDR3 region: CASSFLYNEQFF. CDR3 DNA sequence: TGCGCCAGCAGCTTCCTATACAATGAGCAGTTCTTC. Supplemented by reference TRBV5-1 and TRBJ2-1, the full variable domain reads KAGVTQTPRYLIKTRGQQVTLSCSPISGHRSVSWYQQTPGQGLQFLFEYFSETQRNKGNFPGRFSGRQFSNSRSEMNVSTLELGDSALYLCASSFLYNEQFFGPGTRLTVL.

Worth noting for this clone: One junction end does not reproduce the germline sequence, and a read error may be involved. The chain couples TRBV7-7 to TRBJ1-1, with TRBD1 matching 9 bases. The germline V gene has CDR1 SSHAT and CDR2 FNYEAQ (reference sequence). This CDR3 spans 16 amino acids. As DNA, the CDR3 is TGTGCTAGCAGCCCCCGGACAGGGGCATTGGACACTGAAGCTTTCTTT. Protein: CASSPRTGALDTEAFF. Full variable domain (missing parts from reference TRBV7-7 and TRBJ1-1): GAGVSQSPRYKVTKRGQDVTLRCDPISSHATLYWYQQALGQGPEFLTYFNYEAQPDKSGLPSDRFSAERPEGSISTLTIQRTEQRDSAMYRCASSPRTGALDTEAFFGQGTRLTVV.

J is TRBJ2-7 and V is TRBV2; D tentatively fits TRBD1 or TRBD2 (5 bases each). This CDR3 is built from 12 residues. Per germline, CDR1 SNHLY and CDR2 FYNNEI. Between the trimmed V and J ends, which lost 1 base and 4 bases, there was a span of 5 bases. CDR3 sequence (DNA): TGTGCCAGCAGTGAAGGGGGGTACGAGCAGTACTTC. Translating it yields CASSEGGYEQYF.

V and J are TRBV7-2 and TRBJ2-2, with D perhaps TRBD2 (6 bases). CDR1 SGHTA and CDR2 FQGNSA come from the germline V gene. Trimming removed 2 bases from V and 1 base from J, with 8 bases in between. The CDR3 runs 15 residues. The CDR3, as DNA: TGTGCCAGCAGCTTAAAGCGGGTGAACACCGGGGAGCTGTTTTTT. This codes for CASSLKRVNTGELFF.

The V and J genes are TRBV18 and TRBJ2-5, with TRBD1 identical over 9 bases. Losses at the gene ends were 5 bases for V and 5 bases for J; bases not matched to a gene: 6. The length of the CDR3 is 14 residues. Germline V gene sequence: CDR1 KGHSH, CDR2 LQKENI. The CDR3 here is CASSSGQGAETQYF. The CDR3, as DNA: TGTGCCAGCTCATCGGGACAGGGTGCGGAGACCCAGTACTTC.

This rearrangement joins TRBV2 to TRBJ2-7; D not certain. The CDR3 loop spans 12 amino acids. The V and J ends lost 6 bases and 2 bases respectively, with 8 bases between them. Germline V gene lookup returns CDR1 SNHLY and CDR2 FYNNEI. The CDR3 sequence is CASRGYAYEQYF. CDR3 bases: TGTGCCAGCAGGGGGTATGCCTACGAGCAGTACTTC.

V is TRBV6-4 and J is TRBJ2-2; TRBD2 matches 12 bases. CDR1 is MRHNA, CDR2 SNTAGT, per germline. V lost 0 bases and J lost 7; bases outside the gene matches: 0. The CDR3 covers 15 residues. The CDR3 region is CASSDSTSGSGELFF. CDR3 DNA sequence: TGTGCCAGCAGTGACTCGACTAGCGGGAGCGGGGAGCTGTTTTTT.

CDR3 residues: CASSEGVDGANVLTF. Written as DNA, the CDR3 is TGTGCCAGCAGTGAAGGGGTCGACGGGGCCAACGTCCTGACTTTC. The rearrangement uses TRBV25-1 and TRBJ2-6; D gene ambiguous. The germline V gene has CDR1 MGHDK and CDR2 SYGVNS. Trimming removed 2 bases from V and 4 bases from J, with 9 bases in between. CDR3 size: 15 residues. Variable domain in full (rest from reference TRBV25-1 and TRBJ2-6): EADIYQTPRYLVIGTGKKITLECSQTMGHDKMYWYQQDPGMELHLIHYSYGVNSTEKGDLSSESTVSRIRTEHFPLTLESARPSHTSQYLCASSEGVDGANVLTFGAGSRLTVL.

This chain links TRBV7-9 with TRBJ1-3; D is ambiguous. Trimming took off 5 bases at V and 8 bases at J, with 16 bases between the two ends. Germline V gene data show CDR1 as SEHNR and CDR2 as FQNEAQ (reference sequence). The CDR3 consists of 14 residues. CDR3 protein: CASSPPGRKDTIYF. In DNA form, the CDR3 reads TGTGCCAGCAGCCCGCCCGGTAGGAAGGACACCATATATTTT.

The J gene is TRBJ1-1, the V gene TRBV11-2; D possibly corresponds to TRBD1 (6 bases). Germline V gene data show CDR1 as SGHAT and CDR2 as FQNNGV. This CDR3 is built from 16 residues. The V and J ends lost 3 bases and 1 base respectively, with 15 bases between them. CDR3 protein: CASSFPSTGENTEAFF. The CDR3 DNA follows: TGTGCCAGCAGCTTCCCCTCGACAGGCGAGAACACTGAAGCTTTCTTT.

The chain uses TRBV5-1 and TRBJ2-5, with D unresolved. Trimming left V 1 base short and J 5 bases short, with 6 bases between. From germline, CDR1 is SGHRS and CDR2 YFSETQ. The CDR3 extends over 12 amino acids. The CDR3 is CASSLTEETQYF. The CDR3 nucleotides are TGCGCCAGCAGCTTGACAGAGGAGACCCAGTACTTC.

The chain carries TRBV10-3 and TRBJ1-1; unclear D gene. Trimming removed 6 bases from V and 0 bases from J, with 5 bases in between. Germline values: CDR1 ENHRY, CDR2 SYGVKD. The CDR3 has 12 amino acids. The CDR3 reads CAISAMNTEAFF. For the CDR3, the DNA is TGTGCCATCAGCGCGATGAACACTGAAGCTTTCTTT.

The V and J genes are TRBV5-8 and TRBJ2-5; 9 bases are a match to TRBD1. The CDR3 is 14 amino acids. The germline CDR1 and CDR2 sequences are SGHTS and YDEGEE. Trimming removed 4 bases from V and 3 bases from J; junction bases left unmatched: 4. The CDR3 reads CASSTWDREETQYF. Here the CDR3 DNA reads TGTGCCAGCAGCACCTGGGACAGGGAAGAGACCCAGTACTTC.

This clone occurred a few times. This chain links TRBV9 with TRBJ1-2; D might be TRBD1 (6 bases). V shed 3 bases and J shed 4 bases, with 16 bases lying between them. The CDR3 runs 15 residues. Germline assignment: CDR1 SGDLS and CDR2 YYNGEE. The chain's CDR3 is CASSAPSTGSYGYTF. CDR3 DNA: TGTGCCAGCAGCGCTCCCTCGACAGGCTCCTATGGCTACACCTTC.

This sequence joins TRBV2 and TRBJ2-1; D is unclear. The V end lost 7 bases, the J end lost 5 bases, and 12 bases lay between the germline ends. This CDR3 contains 13 residues. The germline V gene encodes CDR1 SNHLY and CDR2 FYNNEI. The CDR3 loop reads CASNPSRDNEQFF. Written as DNA, the CDR3 is TGTGCCAGCAACCCTAGTAGGGACAATGAGCAGTTCTTC. Using reference TRBV2 and TRBJ2-1 for the parts outside the CDR3, the full variable domain is EPEVTQTPSHQVTQMGQEVILRCVPISNHLYFYWYRQILGQKVEFLVSFYNNEISEKSEIFDDQFSVERPDGSNFTLKIRSTKLEDSAMYFCASNPSRDNEQFFGPGTRLTVL.

J is TRBJ2-3 and V is TRBV4-1; D gene uncertain. The V end was cut by 3 bases, the J end by 6 bases, with 4 bases between. There are 11 residues in the CDR3. Germline CDR1 and CDR2: MGHRA and YSYEKL. The CDR3 DNA reads TGCGCCAGCAGCCAGGGGGATACGCAGTATTTT. Protein product: CASSQGDTQYF.

The chain recombines TRBV4-2 with TRBJ2-7; maybe TRBD2 (5 bases). Germline values: CDR1 LGHNA, CDR2 YNFKEQ. Trimming took off 5 bases at V and 2 bases at J, with 13 bases between the two ends. The CDR3 is 14 residues long. The CDR3 DNA is TGTGCCAGCAGCAATCCGACTAATGCCTACGAGCAGTACTTC. This translates into CASSNPTNAYEQYF.

A single count supports this clone. The gene calls are TRBV5-4 and TRBJ2-5, with 8 bases aligning to TRBD1. V trimming: 5 bases; J trimming: 5 bases; junction bases outside the gene matches: 11. This CDR3 comprises 15 residues. Germline loops: CDR1 SGHNT, CDR2 YYREEE (reference sequence). This CDR3 reads CASSFLRGPGETQYF. CDR3 nucleotides: TGTGCCAGCAGTTTCCTCAGGGGGCCAGGGGAGACCCAGTACTTC.

This chain uses TRBV20-1 with TRBJ2-7, with a tentative D call TRBD1 (6 bases). The germline V and J ends were trimmed by 0 bases and 7 bases, with 7 bases remaining between them. The CDR3 covers 11 residues. Looked up from germline, CDR1 is DFQATT and CDR2 is SNEGSKA (reference sequence). For the CDR3, the DNA is TGCAGTGCTAGAGATAGGGGGGAGCAGTACTTC. Translating it yields CSARDRGEQYF.

The genes are TRBV5-1 and TRBJ2-7; TRBD2 might be the D (6 bases). The V end was cut by 3 bases, the J end by 6 bases, with 19 bases between. This CDR3 comprises 15 residues. Germline V lookup: CDR1 SGHRS, CDR2 YFSETQ. The chain's CDR3 is CASSSSGGGAGEQYF. The DNA for the CDR3 is TGCGCCAGCAGCTCCTCGGGCGGCGGGGCAGGCGAGCAGTACTTC.

About this clone: Other DNA sequences in this sample translate to the same CDR3. This rearrangement joins TRBV2 to TRBJ1-2; 8 bases align to TRBD1. Germline-derived CDR1 and CDR2 are SNHLY and FYNNEI. The trim removed 6 bases at V and 5 bases at J, leaving 8 bases unmatched. This CDR3 comprises 14 residues. For the CDR3, the DNA is TGTGCCAGCAGGGTAGGACAGGGAGGATATGGCTACACCTTC. Its translation: CASRVGQGGYGYTF.

The CDR3 spells CASSFSVIETQYF. DNA for the CDR3: TGTGCCAGCAGCTTTTCGGTGATTGAGACCCAGTACTTC. This chain links TRBV11-2 with TRBJ2-5; D unresolved. This CDR3 region has 13 residues. Germline CDR1 SGHAT, CDR2 FQNNGV. The V and J ends lost 3 bases and 5 bases respectively, with 10 bases between them. The full variable domain, completed using reference TRBV11-2 and TRBJ2-5, is EAGVAQSPRYKIIEKRQSVAFWCNPISGHATLYWYQQILGQGPKLLIQFQNNGVVDDSQLPKDRFSAERLKGVDSTLKIQPAKLEDSAVYLCASSFSVIETQYFGPGTRLLVL.

V gene TRBV7-9 combines with J gene TRBJ2-1; D remains ambiguous. V gave up 5 bases and J gave up 2 bases, with 13 bases separating them. This CDR3 comprises 15 residues. The germline CDR1 and CDR2 sequences are SEHNR and FQNEAQ (reference sequence). The CDR3 reads CASSPRSDPYNEQFF. In DNA, the CDR3 is TGTGCCAGCAGCCCTCGTAGTGATCCCTACAATGAGCAGTTCTTC.

This chain uses TRBV10-3 with TRBJ2-1; the match to TRBD2 covers 11 bases. J gave up 3 bases and V 7 bases, and 8 bases lay outside the gene matches. The CDR3 runs to 16 residues. From germline, CDR1 is ENHRY and CDR2 SYGVKD. CDR3 residues: CAITGTSGGGYNEQFF. The CDR3 DNA is TGTGCCATCACGGGGACTAGCGGAGGAGGCTACAATGAGCAGTTCTTC.

This chain joins TRBV9 and TRBJ2-1, with D uncertain. This CDR3 is 12 amino acids long. Between the trimmed V and J ends, which lost 5 bases and 5 bases, there was a span of 8 bases. Germline CDR1 and CDR2: SGDLS and YYNGEE. Here the CDR3 DNA reads TGTGCCAGCAGTCGACACGACAATGAGCAGTTCTTC. Translation: CASSRHDNEQFF.

The genes are TRBV19 and TRBJ2-1; no clear D. This CDR3 is built from 11 residues. Trimming removed 7 bases from V and 5 bases from J, with 6 bases in between. Germline V lookup: CDR1 LNHDA, CDR2 SQIVND (reference sequence). CDR3 in DNA: TGTGCCAGTATCTCGAACAATGAGCAGTTCTTC. Its translation: CASISNNEQFF.

This chain joins TRBV5-1 and TRBJ2-2; D may correspond to TRBD1 or TRBD2 (6 bases each). Trimming shortened V by 7 bases and J by 7 bases, and 20 bases separated the two germline ends. CDR1 and CDR2 from the germline V gene are SGHRS and YFSETQ. The CDR3 consists of 15 residues. The CDR3 DNA is TGCGCCAGCCAGCCTGGGGGGCTGTTAATCGGGGAGCTGTTTTTT. The encoded protein is CASQPGGLLIGELFF.

Only a few counts were recorded for this clone. This rearrangement joins TRBV6-1 to TRBJ2-7; perhaps TRBD2 as D (6 bases). V was clipped by 3 bases and J by 0 bases, with 12 bases between them. The germline gives CDR1 MNHNS, CDR2 SASEGT. This CDR3 contains 15 residues. The CDR3: CASSDNAAGSYEQYF. For the CDR3, the DNA is TGTGCCAGCAGTGACAATGCAGCGGGCTCCTACGAGCAGTACTTC.

The V gene is TRBV28, the J gene TRBJ2-7, with TRBD1 matching over 7 bases. The germline gives CDR1 MDHEN, CDR2 SYDVKM. J lost 0 bases, V lost 5 bases, and 13 bases had no gene match. The CDR3 sequence is 17 residues long. CDR3 coding DNA: TGTGCCAGCAGTCCTATATGGGGACAGATGAGCTCCTACGAGCAGTACTTC. Amino acid sequence: CASSPIWGQMSSYEQYF. The entire variable domain, with the rest obtained from reference TRBV28 and TRBJ2-7, is as follows: DVKVTQSSRYLVKRTGEKVFLECVQDMDHENMFWYRQDPGLGLRLIYFSYDVKMKEKGDIPEGYSVSREKKERFSLILESASTNQTSMYLCASSPIWGQMSSYEQYFGPGTRLTVT.